The 28 T cell receptor beta chains listed next were all sequenced from one sample in a study of shared clonotypes between healthy human individuals. Method: immunoSEQ multiplex PCR; TCRdb's copy keeps in-frame clones and lacks some. The sample has under 200,000 clones, about 93% seen once. The sample was naive CD4+ T cells sorted from blood. Subset specified: CD45RA+ positively selected. Receptors were obtained from a woman aged 30 to 39 in good health.

The V and J genes are TRBV28 and TRBJ2-1; possibly TRBD1 for D (8 bases). V lost 6 bases, J lost 10 bases, and 22 bases lay in between. Germline V gene data show CDR1 as MDHEN and CDR2 as SYDVKM. CDR3 length equals 15 residues. The CDR3 nucleotides are TGTGCCAGCAGGGACAGGGACTACCTCCCTTCGGAGCAGTTCTTC. Its translation is CASRDRDYLPSEQFF.

The V call is TRBV5-6, the J call TRBJ1-1; the D is unclear. This CDR3 is built from 16 residues. Germline V gene lookup returns CDR1 SGHDT and CDR2 YYEEEE. V was trimmed by 4 bases and J by 1 base, leaving 17 bases between them. CDR3 sequence reads: CASSPLGVTSNTEAFF. CDR3 sequence (DNA): TGTGCCAGCAGCCCTCTTGGTGTCACCTCGAACACTGAAGCTTTCTTT.

The chain joins TRBV28 to TRBJ2-5; D remains ambiguous. The J call may not be correct, given that the DNA end is closer to TRBJ2-7. The length of the CDR3 is 15 residues. CDR1 MDHEN and CDR2 SYDVKM come from the germline V gene. The CDR3 here is CASSDNIPSSYEQYF. The CDR3 region has the DNA TGTGCCAGCAGTGATAACATCCCGAGCTCCTACGAGCAGTACTTC.

This clone was observed a handful of times. The rearrangement uses TRBV28 and TRBJ2-7; perhaps TRBD1 as D (6 bases). Germline V CDR1 and CDR2: MDHEN, SYDVKM. V lost 5 bases and J lost 4, with 15 bases in between. CDR3 length equals 14 residues. CDR3 residues: CASSTTGFPYEQYF. CDR3 sequence (DNA): TGTGCCAGCAGTACAACAGGGTTCCCATACGAGCAGTACTTC.

In this sample, this clone turned up once. V and J are TRBV6-5 and TRBJ1-1; 8 bases map to TRBD1. This CDR3 comprises 15 residues. CDR1 is MNHEY, CDR2 SVGAGI, per germline. The V gene end was trimmed by 2 bases and the J gene end by 1 base; junction bases not matched to a gene: 3. The CDR3 is CASSYGGQANTEAFF. The DNA of the CDR3 is TGTGCCAGCAGTTACGGGGGACAGGCGAACACTGAAGCTTTCTTT.

The chain is built from TRBV4-2 and TRBJ1-3; 8 nucleotides match TRBD1. Germline V gene lookup returns CDR1 LGHNA and CDR2 YNFKEQ. This CDR3 contains 16 residues. The ends lost 5 bases at V and 2 bases at J; junction bases unmatched: 8. The CDR3 here is CASSTDETGAGNTIYF. DNA for the CDR3: TGTGCCAGCAGCACCGACGAGACAGGGGCTGGAAACACCATATATTTT.

The chain couples TRBV5-1 to TRBJ2-7; D may be TRBD1 (5 bases). The CDR3 runs 15 residues. Trimming took 3 bases from V and 1 from J, leaving 14 bases between them. CDR1 is SGHRS and CDR2 is YFSETQ in the germline V gene. The CDR3 here is CASSWQGMVSYEQYF. For the CDR3, the DNA is TGCGCCAGCAGCTGGCAGGGAATGGTGTCCTACGAGCAGTACTTC.

This sequence joins TRBV19 and TRBJ2-1; a possible D gene is TRBD1 (5 bases). The CDR3 contains 14 residues. Per germline, CDR1 LNHDA and CDR2 SQIVND (reference sequence). V was shortened by 5 bases and J by 2 bases, with 10 bases between the two germline ends. Here the CDR3 DNA reads TGTGCCAGTAGTTTAGGGGTCACCTACAATGAGCAGTTCTTC. Amino acids: CASSLGVTYNEQFF.

The chain joins TRBV4-1 to TRBJ1-1; a possible D gene is TRBD1 (5 bases). The germline V gene encodes CDR1 MGHRA and CDR2 YSYEKL. The length of the CDR3 is 17 residues. The V gene lost 4 bases and the J gene lost 1 base, with 19 bases spanning the gap. The CDR3 coding sequence is TGCGCCAGCAGCCTACAGGCTTTTTCGGATCGGAACACTGAAGCTTTCTTT. Translating gives CASSLQAFSDRNTEAFF.

The J gene is TRBJ2-1, the V gene TRBV28, with D unclear. V was shortened by 6 bases and J by 2 bases, with 8 bases between the two germline ends. Per the germline V gene, CDR1 is MDHEN and CDR2 is SYDVKM. CDR3 length: 13 amino acids. The CDR3, as DNA: TGTGCCAGCAGCTCTACCCCCTACAATGAGCAGTTCTTC. Protein: CASSSTPYNEQFF.

J is TRBJ1-1 and V is TRBV6-1; D unclear. Germline V gene lookup returns CDR1 MNHNS and CDR2 SASEGT. The CDR3 loop spans 14 amino acids. The V end was cut by 3 bases, the J end by 5 bases, with 13 bases between. The CDR3 DNA reads TGTGCCAGCAGTGATACATCGGGTTGGACTGAAGCTTTCTTT. Protein: CASSDTSGWTEAFF.

The V gene is TRBV5-1, the J gene TRBJ2-5; 8 bases fit TRBD1. Germline V gene data show CDR1 as SGHRS and CDR2 as YFSETQ. CDR3 length: 14 amino acids. The J segment lost 7 bases and the V segment lost 6 bases, leaving 11 bases of the junction unmatched. The CDR3 loop reads CASTTTTGARTQYF. CDR3 bases: TGCGCCAGCACCACAACGACAGGGGCGAGGACCCAGTACTTC. The variable domain in full, with the rest retrieved from reference TRBV5-1 and TRBJ2-5, is KAGVTQTPRYLIKTRGQQVTLSCSPISGHRSVSWYQQTPGQGLQFLFEYFSETQRNKGNFPGRFSGRQFSNSRSEMNVSTLELGDSALYLCASTTTTGARTQYFGPGTRLLVL.

The chain uses TRBV5-4 and TRBJ2-7; 7 bases are a match to TRBD2. Germline V lookup: CDR1 SGHNT, CDR2 YYREEE (reference sequence). With 4 bases clipped from V and 3 bases from J, the junction kept 19 bases outside the gene matches. The CDR3 length is 18 residues. CDR3 bases: TGTGCCAGCAGCCCGCTCCCTCCGACTAGCAGCTCAAACTACGAGCAGTACTTC. Its translation: CASSPLPPTSSSNYEQYF.

This clone showed up just a few times. The chain uses TRBV5-1 and TRBJ2-7; D is perhaps TRBD2 (5 bases). With 4 bases removed from V and 5 bases from J, the gap between germline ends came to 10 bases. Germline V gives CDR1 SGHRS, CDR2 YFSETQ. This CDR3 comprises 12 residues. CDR3 protein: CASSRAENEQYF. The DNA of the CDR3 is TGCGCCAGCAGCCGAGCGGAGAACGAGCAGTACTTC.

J is TRBJ2-1 and V is TRBV19, with TRBD2 identical over 12 bases. There are 21 residues in the CDR3. V shed 5 bases and J 3 bases; nucleotides not matched to a gene: 20. CDR1 and CDR2 from the germline V gene are LNHDA and SQIVND (reference sequence). The CDR3 sequence: CASSPLFAGTSGFVYYNEQFF. CDR3 bases: TGTGCCAGTAGTCCTCTTTTCGCCGGGACTAGCGGGTTTGTATACTACAATGAGCAGTTCTTC.

The V and J genes are TRBV11-2 and TRBJ2-5; D perhaps matches TRBD2 (5 bases). The CDR3 consists of 15 residues. Germline V gene sequence: CDR1 SGHAT, CDR2 FQNNGV. Trimming removed 2 bases at V and 1 base at J, with 11 bases between. CDR3 amino acids: CASSLTGGSQETQYF. The CDR3 DNA reads TGTGCCAGCAGCTTAACTGGCGGGTCCCAAGAGACCCAGTACTTC.

This clone was found once. The V and J genes are TRBV9 and TRBJ2-2; TRBD2 agrees at 11 bases. The CDR3 totals 18 residues. Trimming took 0 bases from V and 5 from J; bases not matched to a gene: 9. Germline CDR1 and CDR2: SGDLS and YYNGEE. Written as DNA, the CDR3 is TGTGCCAGCAGCGTAGGTGTAGCGGGAGGGCCCCAGACCGGGGAGCTGTTTTTT. This encodes CASSVGVAGGPQTGELFF.

J is TRBJ1-6 and V is TRBV28; a weak D match, TRBD1 (5 bases). From germline, CDR1 is MDHEN and CDR2 SYDVKM. The CDR3 loop spans 14 amino acids. V lost 2 bases and J lost 11, with 13 bases in between. CDR3 in amino acids: CASSLATETAPLHF. Here the CDR3 DNA reads TGTGCCAGCAGTTTAGCGACAGAAACAGCACCCCTCCACTTT.

The chain joins TRBV29-1 to TRBJ1-1, with TRBD1 as a possible D gene (5 bases). The CDR3 is 13 amino acids. Per germline, CDR1 SQVTM and CDR2 ANQGSEA. Trimming removed 6 bases at V and 0 bases at J, with 11 bases between. CDR3 DNA: TGCAGCGTCCGGGGACGGTTGAACACTGAAGCTTTCTTT. It translates to CSVRGRLNTEAFF. The full variable domain, completed using reference TRBV29-1 and TRBJ1-1, is SAVISQKPSRDICQRGTSLTIQCQVDSQVTMMFWYRQQPGQSLTLIATANQGSEATYESGFVIDKFPISRPNLTFSTLTVSNMSPEDSSIYLCSVRGRLNTEAFFGQGTRLTVV.

V is TRBV7-9 and J is TRBJ2-2; D is uncertain. The germline V gene has CDR1 SEHNR and CDR2 FQNEAQ (reference sequence). The CDR3 totals 12 residues. V lost 3 bases to trimming and J lost 7 bases, with 6 bases between them. CDR3 sequence (DNA): TGTGCCAGCAGCTTCCCTTACGGGGAGCTGTTTTTT. It yields the protein CASSFPYGELFF.

This chain links TRBV10-2 with TRBJ2-7, with 16 bases aligning to TRBD2. Losses at the gene ends were 9 bases for V and 5 bases for J; bases not matched to a gene: 10. The CDR3 is 16 amino acids. CDR1 WSHSY and CDR2 SAAADI come from the germline V gene. The CDR3 loop reads CASGTSGRAGRNEQYF. The CDR3 DNA reads as TGCGCCAGTGGGACTAGCGGGAGGGCCGGGCGGAACGAGCAGTACTTC.

This clone turned up a few times. The chain links TRBV5-1 to TRBJ2-7, with 7 bases lining up with TRBD1. The germline gives CDR1 SGHRS, CDR2 YFSETQ. V dropped 4 bases and J dropped 7; count of bases not matched to a gene: 17. The CDR3 contains 16 residues. CDR3 coding DNA: TGCGCCAGCAGCCATCAATCTATCGCAGGGGGTCGGGAGCAGTACTTC. Translated: CASSHQSIAGGREQYF.

The rearrangement links TRBV6-5 to TRBJ1-1, with D possibly matching TRBD1 (5 bases). The length of the CDR3 is 15 residues. V dropped 0 bases and J dropped 2 bases, with 10 bases sitting between them. Germline assignment: CDR1 MNHEY and CDR2 SVGAGI. The CDR3 DNA reads as TGTGCCAGCAGTTACTCGGGCAGGGTAAACACTGAAGCTTTCTTT. Residues: CASSYSGRVNTEAFF.

The gene calls are TRBV7-9 and TRBJ1-4; possibly TRBD1 for D (5 bases). V lost 5 bases and J 5 bases, leaving 15 bases between the germline ends. This CDR3 has 15 residues. From germline, CDR1 is SEHNR and CDR2 FQNEAQ (reference sequence). The CDR3 loop is CASSTGTYANEKLFF. The CDR3 DNA reads as TGTGCCAGCAGCACGGGGACCTATGCCAATGAAAAACTGTTTTTT.

The CDR3 DNA is TGTGCCAGTAGTAAGGGCGCAGACGAAGCTTTCTTT. Amino acids: CASSKGADEAFF. J is TRBJ1-1 and V is TRBV19, with D hard to call. This CDR3 contains 12 residues. Looked up from germline, CDR1 is LNHDA and CDR2 is SQIVND (reference sequence). V was pared by 4 bases and J by 8 bases, with 11 bases between.

Only one count was recorded for this clone. The chain joins TRBV6-1 to TRBJ1-5, with 8 bases identical to TRBD1. The V segment lost 4 bases and the J segment 2 bases; nucleotides outside the gene matches: 7. CDR1 is MNHNS, CDR2 SASEGT, per germline. This CDR3 region has 16 residues. The CDR3, as DNA: TGTGCCAGCAGTGGGTCAGGGGGCGCGGGCAATCAGCCCCAGCATTTT. Protein product: CASSGSGGAGNQPQHF.

The rearrangement uses TRBV18 and TRBJ2-7; D could derive from TRBD1 or TRBD2 (7 bases each). Germline CDR1 reads KGHSH; CDR2 reads LQKENI. The CDR3 runs 16 residues. Trimming cost V 3 bases and J 4 bases, with 19 bases left between them. The DNA of the CDR3 is TGTGCCAGCTCACCGGCTCGGACAGGCGGGAGATACGAGCAGTACTTC. It yields the protein CASSPARTGGRYEQYF.

The chain uses TRBV30 and TRBJ2-5, with D perhaps matching TRBD1 or TRBD2 (5 bases each). V dropped 0 bases and J dropped 4 bases, with 15 bases sitting between them. This CDR3 spans 15 amino acids. Looked up from germline, CDR1 is GTSNPN and CDR2 is SVGIG (reference sequence). DNA of the CDR3: TGTGCCTGGAGTGTAATACGGGACCTGGGAGAGACCCAGTACTTC. This codes for CAWSVIRDLGETQYF.